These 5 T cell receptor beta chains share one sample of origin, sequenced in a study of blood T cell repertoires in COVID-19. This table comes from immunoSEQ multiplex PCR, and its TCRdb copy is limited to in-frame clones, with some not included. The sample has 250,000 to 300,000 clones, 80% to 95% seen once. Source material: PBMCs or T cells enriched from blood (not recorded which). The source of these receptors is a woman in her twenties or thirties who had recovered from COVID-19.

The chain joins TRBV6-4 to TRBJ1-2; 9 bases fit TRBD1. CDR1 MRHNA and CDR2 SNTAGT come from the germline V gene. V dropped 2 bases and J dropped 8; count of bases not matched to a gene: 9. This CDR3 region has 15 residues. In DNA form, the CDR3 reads TGTGCCAGCAGTGACGGGACAGGGACGGGGTACGGCTACACCTTC. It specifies CASSDGTGTGYGYTF.

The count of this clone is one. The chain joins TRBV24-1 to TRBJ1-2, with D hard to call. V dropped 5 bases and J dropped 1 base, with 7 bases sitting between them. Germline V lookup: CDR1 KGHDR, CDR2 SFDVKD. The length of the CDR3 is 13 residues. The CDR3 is CATSGQNNYGYTF. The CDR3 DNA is TGTGCCACCAGTGGTCAGAATAACTATGGCTACACCTTC.

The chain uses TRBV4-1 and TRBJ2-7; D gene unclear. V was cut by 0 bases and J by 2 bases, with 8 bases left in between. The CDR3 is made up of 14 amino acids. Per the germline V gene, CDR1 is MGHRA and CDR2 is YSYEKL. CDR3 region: CASSQDLLTYEQYF. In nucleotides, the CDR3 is TGCGCCAGCAGCCAAGACCTCTTAACCTACGAGCAGTACTTC.

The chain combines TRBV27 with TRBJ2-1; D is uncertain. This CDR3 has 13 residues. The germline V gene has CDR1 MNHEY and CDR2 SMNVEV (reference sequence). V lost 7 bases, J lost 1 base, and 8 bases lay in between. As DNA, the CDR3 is TGTGCCAGCAAACCTACTTCCTACAATGAGCAGTTCTTC. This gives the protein CASKPTSYNEQFF.

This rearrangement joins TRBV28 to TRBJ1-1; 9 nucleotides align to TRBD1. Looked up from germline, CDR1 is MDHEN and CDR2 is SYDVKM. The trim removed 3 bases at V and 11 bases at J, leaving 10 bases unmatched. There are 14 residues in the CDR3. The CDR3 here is CASSFGTGILGAFF. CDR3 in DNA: TGTGCCAGCAGTTTCGGGACAGGGATCCTAGGGGCTTTCTTT.